This TCR beta chain was sequenced for a study of cytomegalovirus exposure and HLA in healthy donors. The study, taken as a whole, reports: The authors listed some 150 TCR beta chains as cytomegalovirus-associated. In an earlier analysis, productive rearrangement rates for most beta V segments clustered near 87% or 30%.

The PCR ran on 60 Vbeta and 13 Jbeta primers. The assay was immunoSEQ multiplex PCR, and TCRdb's table has in-frame clones only and misses some. This table has 150,000 to 200,000 clones, roughly 85% appearing once. Concerning this clone: Its antigen is undetermined.

Source material: PBMCs. This TCR came from a male donor in good health and CMV-seropositive.

The chain's CDR3 is CASSLVGASIGGGYTF. For the CDR3, the DNA is TGTGCCAGCAGCTTAGTGGGAGCGTCGATCGGCGGTGGCTACACCTTC. The V gene is TRBV7-2, the J gene TRBJ1-2; D gene unclear. CDR3 length: 16 residues. Looked up from germline, CDR1 is SGHTA and CDR2 is FQGNSA. V was clipped by 1 base and J by 7 bases, with 19 bases between them. Together with reference TRBV7-2 and TRBJ1-2, the CDR3 gives the full variable domain: GAGVSQSPSNKVTEKGKDVELRCDPISGHTALYWYRQSLGQGLEFLIYFQGNSAPDKSGLPSDRFSAERTGGSVSTLTIQRTQQEDSAVYLCASSLVGASIGGGYTFGSGTRLTVV.